This T cell receptor (beta chain) was documented in a study of OX40 agonist ivuxolimab in advanced cancers. About the research overall: Participants, around 80% male, averaged approximately 60 years of age, ranging from roughly 20 to 85.

The CDR3 length is 14 residues. The V and J ends lost 0 bases and 1 base respectively, with 6 bases between them. Germline V CDR1 and CDR2: SGHAT, FQNNGV. Details on this clone: Its antigen is not identified.

Profiling relied on immunoSEQ multiplex PCR, and the TCRdb table lists in-frame clones only, not all of them. The sample yields tens of thousands of clones, roughly 80% seen once. Notes on the study in general: Antigen specificity of clonally expanded peripheral T cells was not established. CD8+ T cells were the subset that, on average, had more expanded clones than CD4+. Partial responders at 0.1-3.0 mg/kg had among the lowest clonal expansion.

Material: CD4+ or CD8+ T cells sorted from blood, obtained in a trial of the OX40 agonist ivuxolimab. The rearrangement uses TRBV11-2 and TRBJ1-2; possibly TRBD1 for D (5 bases). This TCR came from an adult with an advanced solid tumor such as melanoma, head and neck, liver or kidney cancer. Here the CDR3 DNA reads TGTGCCAGCAGCTTAGAGGGGGGTAACTATGGCTACACCTTC. It codes for CASSLEGGNYGYTF.